The 21 T cell receptor beta chains in this list originate from one sample, sequenced in a study of blood T cell repertoires in COVID-19. TCRdb keeps only in-frame clones here, not all; method: immunoSEQ multiplex PCR. The repertoire includes roughly 200,000 clones, around nine tenths of them detected once, and around 3% sits in the top ten. The sequencing input was peripheral blood. All receptors come from a man aged 35-49 years with active or convalescent COVID-19.

V gene TRBV10-2 combines with J gene TRBJ1-6; TRBD1 agrees at 9 bases. The germline V gene encodes CDR1 WSHSY and CDR2 SAAADI. V dropped 5 bases and J dropped 7; count of bases not matched to a gene: 6. The CDR3 has 15 amino acids. Here the CDR3 DNA reads TGCGCCAGCAGTAACAGGGGGCGCGGGAATTCACCCCTCCACTTT. The encoded protein is CASSNRGRGNSPLHF.

Notes on this clone: Distinct nucleotide sequences in the sample also encode this CDR3. This chain links TRBV11-3 with TRBJ2-1; TRBD2 might be the D (7 bases). Germline assignment: CDR1 SGHNT and CDR2 YENEEA. The V end lost 1 base, the J end lost 6 bases, and 19 bases lay between the germline ends. The CDR3 consists of 17 residues. The CDR3 reads CASSLVGWGGGLNEQFF. DNA of the CDR3: TGTGCCAGCAGCTTAGTGGGGTGGGGCGGGGGCCTCAATGAGCAGTTCTTC.

The V and J genes are TRBV28 and TRBJ1-2; TRBD1 matches at 10 bases. V lost 5 bases to trimming and J lost 6 bases; unmatched junction nucleotides: 6. The germline CDR1 and CDR2 sequences are MDHEN and SYDVKM. CDR3 length equals 14 residues. The CDR3 DNA follows: TGTGCCAGCAGTCTAACCGGGACAGGGGATGGCTACACCTTC. This sequence encodes CASSLTGTGDGYTF.

The chain carries TRBV27 and TRBJ2-1, with 7 bases that match TRBD1. This CDR3 contains 16 residues. Germline V lookup: CDR1 MNHEY, CDR2 SMNVEV (reference sequence). J lost 1 base, V lost 6 bases, and 9 bases had no gene match. CDR3 bases: TGTGCCAGCAGCGAAACGACAGGGCTATCCTACAATGAGCAGTTCTTC. Translated, it gives CASSETTGLSYNEQFF.

The chain links TRBV7-2 to TRBJ1-1; TRBD1 agrees at 10 bases. Germline V gene sequence: CDR1 SGHTA, CDR2 FQGNSA. V lost 6 bases and J lost 4; bases outside the gene matches: 5. The CDR3 has 14 amino acids. The CDR3 here is CASSRDRGSTEAFF. In DNA, the CDR3 is TGTGCCAGCAGTCGGGACAGGGGTTCCACTGAAGCTTTCTTT.

V is TRBV9 and J is TRBJ1-6; a weak D match, TRBD1 (6 bases). Germline CDR1 is SGDLS and CDR2 is YYNGEE. CDR3 length equals 15 residues. With 4 bases removed from V and 5 bases from J, the gap between germline ends came to 13 bases. The CDR3 nucleotides read TGTGCCAGCAGCTCCGGGACACCGAATAATTCACCCCTCCACTTT. This encodes CASSSGTPNNSPLHF.

This clone was counted only a few times. The CDR3 DNA reads as TGTGCCAGCTCACCACCGATGGGGACAGGGGACGGCTACACCTTC. Amino acid sequence: CASSPPMGTGDGYTF. The rearrangement uses TRBV18 and TRBJ1-2; 10 bases match TRBD1. The CDR3 is 15 amino acids. J gave up 8 bases and V 0 bases, and 6 bases lay outside the gene matches. The germline V gene has CDR1 KGHSH and CDR2 LQKENI.

This sequence joins TRBV10-3 and TRBJ2-7; 7 nucleotides line up with TRBD2. The V gene end was trimmed by 4 bases and the J gene end by 3 bases; junction bases not matched to a gene: 6. Germline assignment: CDR1 ENHRY and CDR2 SYGVKD. The CDR3 is 14 residues long. Written as DNA, the CDR3 is TGTGCCATCAGTGGGGGAGCGGGATACTACGAGCAGTACTTC. This codes for CAISGGAGYYEQYF.

The rearrangement links TRBV25-1 to TRBJ1-6; D is possibly TRBD1 (6 bases). V lost 4 bases to trimming and J lost 10 bases, with 14 bases between them. CDR3 size: 14 residues. Germline V lookup: CDR1 MGHDK, CDR2 SYGVNS. Here the CDR3 reads CASSAPGQLSPLHF. The CDR3 DNA sequence: TGTGCCAGCAGTGCCCCAGGACAGCTCTCACCCCTCCACTTT.

The chain recombines TRBV4-1 with TRBJ2-7, with TRBD1 identical over 10 bases. V shed 2 bases, J shed 3 bases, and the junction held 4 bases outside the gene matches. CDR1 and CDR2 from the germline V gene are MGHRA and YSYEKL. The CDR3 is made up of 15 amino acids. The CDR3: CASSQTTGGVYEQYF. The CDR3 DNA is TGCGCCAGCAGCCAAACGACAGGGGGCGTCTACGAGCAGTACTTC.

The chain links TRBV19 to TRBJ1-3; D is undetermined. The V end was cut by 3 bases, the J end by 0 bases, with 9 bases between. CDR3 size: 15 residues. Looked up from germline, CDR1 is LNHDA and CDR2 is SQIVND (reference sequence). The CDR3 sequence: CASSISGSSGNTIYF. Here the CDR3 DNA reads TGTGCCAGTAGTATTAGCGGGTCCTCTGGAAACACCATATATTTT. Variable domain in full (rest from reference TRBV19 and TRBJ1-3): DGGITQSPKYLFRKEGQNVTLSCEQNLNHDAMYWYRQDPGQGLRLIYYSQIVNDFQKGDIAEGYSVSREKKESFPLTVTSAQKNPTAFYLCASSISGSSGNTIYFGEGSWLTVV.

The rearrangement joins TRBV10-2 to TRBJ1-3; weak D call: TRBD1 (6 bases). Germline CDR1 reads WSHSY; CDR2 reads SAAADI. The CDR3 has 16 residues. The germline V and J ends were trimmed by 8 bases and 3 bases, with 20 bases remaining between them. In DNA, the CDR3 is TGCGCCAGCCGCCTTCCCGGGGGGCTCGGTGGAAACACCATATATTTT. This encodes CASRLPGGLGGNTIYF.

This chain links TRBV28 with TRBJ1-2; D ambiguous. Germline V lookup: CDR1 MDHEN, CDR2 SYDVKM. V was trimmed by 6 bases and J by 4 bases, leaving 12 bases between them. There are 13 residues in the CDR3. The CDR3 DNA sequence: TGTGCCAGCAGCCCCAGCGGACCCTATGGCTACACCTTC. This gives the protein CASSPSGPYGYTF.

The V and J genes are TRBV10-3 and TRBJ2-3, with D possibly matching TRBD1 (6 bases). The V and J ends lost 8 bases and 0 bases respectively, with 9 bases between them. Germline V CDR1 and CDR2: ENHRY, SYGVKD. The CDR3 has 13 residues. Here the CDR3 reads CAIRQASTDTQYF. CDR3 bases: TGTGCCATCCGACAGGCTAGCACAGATACGCAGTATTTT.

On this clone: Distinct nucleotide sequences in the sample also encode this CDR3. The chain employs TRBV30 and TRBJ2-5, with D uncertain. Looked up from germline, CDR1 is GTSNPN and CDR2 is SVGIG (reference sequence). V was trimmed by 5 bases and J by 2 bases, leaving 9 bases between them. This CDR3 has 12 amino acids. CDR3 bases: TGTGCCTGGTCCGCAGTTCAAGAGACCCAGTACTTC. It translates to CAWSAVQETQYF.

The chain recombines TRBV7-3 with TRBJ2-3; the match to TRBD2 covers 7 bases. The germline V gene encodes CDR1 SGHTA and CDR2 FQGTGA. Trimming removed 4 bases from V and 0 bases from J; junction bases left unmatched: 4. The CDR3 is made up of 15 amino acids. CDR3 loop: CASSSGLTSTDTQYF. DNA of the CDR3: TGTGCCAGCAGCTCGGGACTAACTAGCACAGATACGCAGTATTTT.

This rearrangement joins TRBV18 to TRBJ1-5; 10 bases fit TRBD1. Germline V CDR1 and CDR2: KGHSH, LQKENI. The CDR3 has 15 residues. The V segment lost 4 bases and the J segment 4 bases; nucleotides outside the gene matches: 4. The CDR3 protein is CASSQRQGANQPQHF. The CDR3, as DNA: TGTGCCAGCTCACAAAGACAGGGGGCAAATCAGCCCCAGCATTTT.

As for this clone: At one end the junction does not follow the germline gene, possibly because of a read error. This chain links TRBV5-4 with TRBJ1-1, with D possibly being TRBD1 (6 bases). The CDR3 spans 14 residues. Germline lookup yields CDR1 SGHNT and CDR2 YYREEE (reference sequence). CDR3 sequence: CASAAHGQTPREGF. The CDR3 DNA sequence: TGTGCCAGCGCAGCCCACGGACAGACCCCCAGGGAGGGCTTT.

This chain links TRBV5-1 with TRBJ1-1; TRBD1 might be the D (6 bases). Germline values: CDR1 SGHRS, CDR2 YFSETQ. V lost 4 bases and J 4 bases, leaving 17 bases between the germline ends. This CDR3 spans 15 amino acids. The CDR3 reads CASSLKQGLSTEAFF. DNA for the CDR3: TGCGCCAGCAGCCTAAAACAGGGCTTGAGCACTGAAGCTTTCTTT.

This chain links TRBV2 with TRBJ1-5; D unresolved. The germline V gene has CDR1 SNHLY and CDR2 FYNNEI. The V end lost 5 bases, the J end lost 2 bases, and 10 bases lay between the germline ends. This CDR3 spans 14 amino acids. Here the CDR3 DNA reads TGTGCCAGCAGTTTAGGGAGGGGCAATCAGCCCCAGCATTTT. It is translated as CASSLGRGNQPQHF.

The chain recombines TRBV24-1 with TRBJ1-4; TRBD1 matches 9 bases. The CDR3 loop spans 15 amino acids. The germline V gene encodes CDR1 KGHDR and CDR2 SFDVKD. After removal of 1 base from V and 5 bases from J, the junction contained 1 base not matched to a gene. The CDR3 here is CATSDFGTGNEKLFF. In DNA form, the CDR3 reads TGTGCCACCAGTGATTTTGGGACAGGGAATGAAAAACTGTTTTTT.